Below, 23 T cell receptor beta chains from the same sample are listed, as sequenced in a study of T-cell reconstitution after alpha-beta-depleted transplantation in children. Researchers prepared the TCRbeta library using unique molecular identifiers, the study reports. In TCRdb, the PCR reads were re-called with MiXCR into one record per CDR3 protein. The sample lists some 600,000 distinct CDR3 sequences; 10% to 15% were seen once. Here the sequenced sample was PBMCs, mostly from graft donor cells, taken 360 days after TCRalphabeta/CD19-depleted stem cell transplant. The receptors here all came from a male patient under 18 who had a stem cell transplant for acute myeloid leukemia, so the T cells may come from the graft donor.

The rearrangement uses TRBV7-3 and TRBJ2-1; possibly TRBD2 for D (6 bases). Between the trimmed V and J ends, which lost 4 bases and 6 bases, there was a span of 25 bases. The germline V gene has CDR1 SGHTA and CDR2 FQGTGA. This CDR3 spans 18 amino acids. For the CDR3, the DNA is TGTGCCAGCAGCTCACTCCCCGGAGCGGGTTCCAGGGTCAATGAGCAGTTCTTC. Amino acid sequence: CASSSLPGAGSRVNEQFF.

This clonotype was observed many times. J is TRBJ2-7 and V is TRBV12-3 or TRBV12-4; D remains ambiguous. Trimming took off 5 bases at V and 6 bases at J, with 23 bases between the two ends. The CDR3 is 16 residues long. The CDR3 sequence: CASSPVAPALTGEQYF. The CDR3 DNA follows: TGTGCCAGCAGTCCGGTGGCCCCGGCCCTAACGGGCGAGCAGTACTTC.

The chain couples TRBV5-5 to TRBJ2-5; 7 bases agree with TRBD1. Germline lookup yields CDR1 SGHKS and CDR2 YYEKEE (reference sequence). J gave up 4 bases and V 0 bases, and 15 bases lay outside the gene matches. The CDR3 length is 18 residues. The CDR3 DNA reads TGTGCCAGCAGCTTGGATCTAGCCAGGACAGGCTCGTCAGAGACCCAGTACTTC. Translating gives CASSLDLARTGSSETQYF.

The chain carries TRBV15 and TRBJ1-5, with no clear D. CDR3 length equals 15 residues. Per the germline V gene, CDR1 is LNHNV and CDR2 is YYDKDF (reference sequence). Trimming took 6 bases from V and 0 from J, leaving 12 bases between them. CDR3 DNA: TGTGCCACCAGAAATGGCTGGGTTAGCAATCAGCCCCAGCATTTT. Its translation: CATRNGWVSNQPQHF.

This clonotype came up a few times. V gene TRBV7-2 combines with J gene TRBJ2-7; TRBD2 might be the D (6 bases). Trimming left V 0 bases short and J 3 bases short, with 15 bases between. Germline V gene lookup returns CDR1 SGHTA and CDR2 FQGNSA. The CDR3 is 16 residues long. Here the CDR3 DNA reads TGTGCCAGCAGCTTAGCGGGAGGCGGGATCTACTACGAGCAGTACTTC. Protein: CASSLAGGGIYYEQYF.

In this sample, this clonotype turned up many times. The chain recombines TRBV28 with TRBJ2-5; 11 bases are shared with TRBD2. The CDR3 extends over 14 amino acids. Per germline, CDR1 MDHEN and CDR2 SYDVKM. Trimming cost V 8 bases and J 6 bases; bases outside gene matches: 8. The CDR3 protein is CASDTSGSGKTQYF. Written as DNA, the CDR3 is TGTGCCAGCGACACTAGCGGGAGTGGAAAGACCCAGTACTTC.

V is TRBV10-3 and J is TRBJ2-1; D remains unclear. The V and J ends lost 7 bases and 4 bases respectively, with 11 bases between them. Germline loops: CDR1 ENHRY, CDR2 SYGVKD. This CDR3 contains 13 residues. CDR3 nucleotide sequence: TGTGCCATCACAGGAGAACTTTACAATGAGCAGTTCTTC. Protein: CAITGELYNEQFF.

The rearrangement uses TRBV28 and TRBJ2-5, with D perhaps TRBD1 (6 bases). This CDR3 has 12 residues. Germline V gene sequence: CDR1 MDHEN, CDR2 SYDVKM. Deletions cut 3 bases from V and 5 bases from J, with 7 bases between. CDR3 loop: CASSFQGETQYF. CDR3 in DNA: TGTGCCAGCAGTTTTCAGGGGGAGACCCAGTACTTC.

This rearrangement joins TRBV20-1 to TRBJ2-5; 12 positions agree with TRBD2. The CDR3 loop spans 17 amino acids. The trim removed 3 bases at V and 7 bases at J, leaving 15 bases unmatched. Per the germline V gene, CDR1 is DFQATT and CDR2 is SNEGSKA (reference sequence). The CDR3 DNA reads as TGCAGTGCTAGGCCGGTTGCTAGCGGGAGGGCCGTTTCGACCCAGTACTTC. Its translation is CSARPVASGRAVSTQYF.

This clonotype is a singleton in its sample. One end of the junction is discordant with germline, which a read error may explain. CDR3 sequence: CASSQVGREGPGDTQYF. The DNA of the CDR3 is TGCGCCAGCAGCCAAGTCGGTCGGGAGGGCCCCGGAGATACACAGTATTTT. The V and J genes are TRBV4-3 and TRBJ2-3, with 8 bases matching TRBD2. Germline loops: CDR1 LGHNA, CDR2 YSLEER. CDR3 length equals 17 residues.

The V and J genes are TRBV20-1 and TRBJ2-7; the match to TRBD1 covers 8 bases. The V and J ends lost 6 bases and 0 bases, in that order; junction bases with no gene match: 4. The CDR3 sequence is 13 residues long. Germline CDR1 reads DFQATT; CDR2 reads SNEGSKA (reference sequence). In DNA form, the CDR3 reads TGCAGTGCCTATGGACAGGGCTCCTACGAGCAGTACTTC. This sequence encodes CSAYGQGSYEQYF.

Points on this clonotype: This CDR3 fails to terminate in the conserved phenylalanine or tryptophan, so it likely reflects a read error. The chain has TRBV5-4 and TRBJ2-7; D may be TRBD1 (6 bases). This CDR3 is built from 15 residues. Germline V gives CDR1 SGHNT, CDR2 YYREEE (reference sequence). Trimming removed 0 bases from V and 5 bases from J, with 15 bases in between. CDR3 loop: CASSLGQATPNEQYY. CDR3 coding DNA: TGTGCCAGCAGCTTGGGACAGGCGACTCCTAACGAGCAGTACTAC.

This clonotype was counted a few times. The genes are TRBV18 and TRBJ2-7; 8 bases are shared with TRBD1. CDR1 and CDR2 from the germline V gene are KGHSH and LQKENI. The CDR3 is made up of 15 amino acids. The ends lost 2 bases at V and 3 bases at J; junction bases unmatched: 6. The CDR3 nucleotides are TGTGCCAGCTCACCATCGGCAGGGGGCGGCTACGAGCAGTACTTC. Its protein product is CASSPSAGGGYEQYF.

This sequence joins TRBV12-3 or TRBV12-4 and TRBJ2-7; maybe TRBD1 (6 bases). Between the trimmed V and J ends, which lost 4 bases and 6 bases, there was a span of 13 bases. This CDR3 has 13 amino acids. CDR3 sequence: CASSSDRLGEQYF. CDR3 bases: TGTGCCAGCAGTTCCGACAGGCTGGGCGAGCAGTACTTC.

This clonotype has only one observation. A much larger clone differs by one base, so this may be a read error. The V and J genes are TRBV6-2 or TRBV6-3 and TRBJ2-7; 9 nucleotides match TRBD2. Germline CDR1 reads MNHEY; CDR2 reads SVGEGT. The V gene end was trimmed by 0 bases and the J gene end by 4 bases; junction bases not matched to a gene: 4. The CDR3 covers 15 residues. The CDR3 DNA sequence: TGTGCCAGCAGTTACTCGGGACTAGCAGCTTACGAGCAGTACTTC. It codes for CASSYSGLAAYEQYF.

This sequence joins TRBV4-3 and TRBJ2-3; the D gene is possibly TRBD1 (6 bases). Trimming left V 2 bases short and J 3 bases short, with 15 bases between. The CDR3 runs 16 residues. Germline V gene sequence: CDR1 LGHNA, CDR2 YSLEER. CDR3 in amino acids: CASSQSAGEMTDTQYF. The CDR3 DNA sequence: TGCGCCAGCAGCCAATCGGCAGGGGAGATGACAGATACGCAGTATTTT.

The V call is TRBV2, the J call TRBJ2-3; 15 bases are a match to TRBD2. CDR3 length equals 17 residues. The J segment lost 0 bases and the V segment lost 6 bases, leaving 4 bases of the junction unmatched. Germline CDR1 SNHLY, CDR2 FYNNEI. The CDR3 sequence is CASSPGTSGRSTDTQYF. In DNA form, the CDR3 reads TGTGCCAGCAGCCCCGGGACTAGCGGGAGGAGCACAGATACGCAGTATTTT. Full variable domain (missing parts from reference TRBV2 and TRBJ2-3): EPEVTQTPSHQVTQMGQEVILRCVPISNHLYFYWYRQILGQKVEFLVSFYNNEISEKSEIFDDQFSVERPDGSNFTLKIRSTKLEDSAMYFCASSPGTSGRSTDTQYFGPGTRLTVL.

This clonotype has at least ten counts. The chain links TRBV14 to TRBJ2-1; no reliable D call. There are 13 residues in the CDR3. V was clipped by 1 base and J by 6 bases, with 7 bases between them. The V gene's germline CDR1 is SGHDN and CDR2 FVKESK. DNA for the CDR3: TGTGCCAGCAGCCAAGGTCTAGGCAATGAGCAGTTCTTC. It specifies CASSQGLGNEQFF.

The gene calls are TRBV7-8 and TRBJ1-5; D gene ambiguous. CDR1 and CDR2 (germline): SGHVS, FQNEAQ. Trimming removed 0 bases at V and 2 bases at J, with 14 bases between. There are 17 residues in the CDR3. In DNA, the CDR3 is TGTGCCAGCAGCTTAGCTCGTCCAGGAAGTCGCAATCAGCCCCAGCATTTT. Protein product: CASSLARPGSRNQPQHF.

This clonotype was recorded a few times. The rearrangement joins TRBV15 to TRBJ2-1; 10 bases align to TRBD2. V shed 0 bases, J shed 10 bases, and the junction held 12 bases outside the gene matches. CDR3 size: 17 residues. Germline V CDR1 and CDR2: LNHNV, YYDKDF (reference sequence). The CDR3 DNA reads TGTGCCACCAGCAGAGATGGGGTGAGCGGGAGGGCCAGGGAGCAGTTCTTC. Its translation: CATSRDGVSGRAREQFF.

The sample holds many counts of this clonotype. The chain recombines TRBV5-1 with TRBJ2-3; D possibly corresponds to TRBD1 (8 bases). Germline V CDR1 and CDR2: SGHRS, YFSETQ. Trimming left V 0 bases short and J 4 bases short, with 24 bases between. The CDR3 sequence is 19 residues long. The CDR3 DNA follows: TGCGCCAGCAGCTTGGAAGAGGGATGGGCAACAGGGGGGGCAGATACGCAGTATTTT. Its protein product is CASSLEEGWATGGADTQYF.

This clonotype occurred many times. The CDR3 nucleotides are TGCGCCAGCAGCTCGGGACAGCCGAACACTGAAGCTTTCTTT. It is translated as CASSSGQPNTEAFF. The chain carries TRBV5-1 and TRBJ1-1, with 7 bases identical to TRBD1. The V segment lost 3 bases and the J segment 1 base; nucleotides outside the gene matches: 3. The CDR3 extends over 14 amino acids. In germline, CDR1 is SGHRS, CDR2 YFSETQ.

This rearrangement joins TRBV6-2 or TRBV6-3 to TRBJ2-1; 9 bases line up with TRBD2. The CDR3 has 16 residues. V was pared by 5 bases and J by 4 bases, with 9 bases of the junction left unmatched. Germline lookup yields CDR1 MNHEY and CDR2 SVGEGT. CDR3 nucleotides: TGTGCCAGCAGTATTAGCGGGAGCCTGTGGTACAATGAGCAGTTCTTC. It yields the protein CASSISGSLWYNEQFF.